Listed below are T cell receptor beta chains from one sample, sequenced in a study of control samples from healthy donors and cancer patients. Assay used: immunoSEQ multiplex PCR; TCRdb lists only in-frame clones, some missing. The sample shows tens of thousands of clones, 88% of them seen only once. Sequenced sample: blood. These TCRs come from a woman aged 70-85 years in good health. Each CDR3 is given with its conserved first and last residue. D genes are given only for firm matches. Size is stated for part of the rows, as once, few or many counts, or as a class when the clone is expanded.

CATSGVPPSNYGYTF,TGTGCCACCTCAGGGGTGCCCCCTTCTAACTATGGCTACACCTTC,15,TRBV10-3,TRBJ1-2,.,.
CASSQGLTNQPQHF,TGTGCCAGCAGCCAAGGACTCACCAATCAGCCCCAGCATTTT,14,TRBV3-1/TRBV3-2,TRBJ1-5,.,.
CASSVDPRGAPLHF,TGTGCCAGCAGTGTCGATCCTAGAGGTGCACCCCTCCACTTT,14,TRBV2,TRBJ1-6,.,.
CASSLSAPQHGYTF,TGTGCCAGCAGTTTATCGGCACCCCAGCATGGCTACACCTTC,14,TRBV27,TRBJ1-2,.,.
CASSFGQGGTGELFF,TGCGCCAGCAGCTTTGGACAGGGAGGCACCGGGGAGCTGTTTTTT,15,TRBV5-1,TRBJ2-2,TRBD1,.
CASSYDRQETQYF,TGTGCCAGCAGTTACGACAGGCAAGAGACCCAGTACTTC,13,TRBV6-6,TRBJ2-5,.,.
CASSTVPSGGINTDTQYF,TGCGCCAGCAGCACGGTCCCGAGCGGGGGAATAAACACAGATACGCAGTATTTT,18,TRBV5-1,TRBJ2-3,TRBD2,.
CASSSPLGGVNQPQHF,TGTGCCAGTAGTTCCCCCCTCGGGGGGGTCAATCAGCCCCAGCATTTT,16,TRBV19,TRBJ1-5,.,.
CASSQDWTANYGYTF,TGTGCCAGCAGCCAAGACTGGACAGCGAACTATGGCTACACCTTC,15,TRBV3-1/TRBV3-2,TRBJ1-2,.,.
CASSRLEQELSGNTIYF,TGCGCCAGCAGCCGATTGGAACAGGAGCTAAGTGGAAACACCATATATTTT,17,TRBV5-1,TRBJ1-3,.,.
CASRRDRSSNQPQHF,TGTGCCAGTAGAAGAGACAGATCTAGCAATCAGCCCCAGCATTTT,15,TRBV19,TRBJ1-5,.,.
CASSLPRDRGGPRSYNEQFF,TGTGCCAGCAGCTTACCCAGGGACAGGGGAGGACCTCGGTCATACAATGAGCAGTTCTTC,20,TRBV7-8,TRBJ2-1,TRBD1,.
CASSPELTDTQYF,TGTGCCAGCAGCCCAGAACTTACAGATACGCAGTATTTT,13,TRBV7-2,TRBJ2-3,.,.
CASSPPAVLGEKLFF,TGTGCCAGCTCACCACCGGCAGTACTTGGTGAAAAACTGTTTTTT,15,TRBV18,TRBJ1-4,.,.
CASSLDLGGQETQYF,TGCGCCAGCAGCTTGGACCTAGGCGGGCAAGAGACCCAGTACTTC,15,TRBV5-1,TRBJ2-5,.,.
CASSTSGTTMTETQYF,TGCGCCAGCAGCACCTCCGGGACGACCATGACAGAGACCCAGTACTTC,16,TRBV5-1,TRBJ2-5,.,.
CASSPGTGKSYNEQFF,TGTGCCAGCAGCCCCGGGACAGGGAAGTCCTACAATGAGCAGTTCTTC,16,TRBV7-9,TRBJ2-1,TRBD1,.
CASSQFLRTRLINTEAFF,TGTGCCAGCAGCCAATTTCTCAGAACCCGACTGATTAACACTGAAGCTTTCTTT,18,TRBV3-1/TRBV3-2,TRBJ1-1,.,once
CATRPAAVGDEQFF,TGTGCCACCCGGCCCGCGGCGGTAGGAGATGAGCAGTTCTTC,14,TRBV6-6,TRBJ2-1,.,.
CATLRDNHNSPLHF,TGTGCCACTCTAAGGGACAACCATAATTCACCCCTCCACTTT,14,TRBV21-1,TRBJ1-6,.,.
CASSLEGGTNEKLFF,TGCGCCAGCAGCTTGGAGGGGGGTACTAATGAAAAACTGTTTTTT,15,TRBV5-1,TRBJ1-4,.,.
CAWSVRRNPTNEKLFF,TGTGCCTGGAGTGTACGGAGAAACCCAACTAATGAAAAACTGTTTTTT,16,TRBV30,TRBJ1-4,.,.
CASSLAGGAYGYTF,TGTGCCAGCAGCTTAGCTGGGGGGGCCTATGGCTACACCTTC,14,TRBV7-2,TRBJ1-2,.,.
CASSQDIWRGYEQYF,TGTGCCAGCAGCCAAGATATCTGGCGCGGGTACGAGCAGTACTTC,15,TRBV14,TRBJ2-7,.,few
CASSLGLKGTQYF,TGTGCCAGCAGCTTGGGACTGAAAGGGACCCAGTACTTC,13,TRBV5-4,TRBJ2-5,.,.
CARQGARKGYEQYF,TGTGCCAGACAGGGGGCCCGAAAGGGATACGAGCAGTACTTC,14,TRBV6-4,TRBJ2-7,TRBD1,.
CASSLIGTDTQYF,TGCGCCAGCAGCTTGATTGGGACAGATACGCAGTATTTT,13,TRBV5-1,TRBJ2-3,.,.
CASSLRAGLGEQFF,TGCGCCAGCAGCTTAAGAGCTGGACTAGGTGAGCAGTTCTTC,14,TRBV5-1,TRBJ2-1,TRBD2,.
CASSQDEGGYTF,TGTGCCAGCAGCCAAGATGAGGGAGGCTACACCTTC,12,TRBV3-1/TRBV3-2,TRBJ1-2,.,.
CASISPPGTPTAYTQYF,TGTGCCAGCATCTCACCCCCTGGGACTCCTACCGCCTATACGCAGTATTTT,17,TRBV7-2,TRBJ2-3,.,.
CASSQTGGVGETQYF,TGTGCCAGCTCACAAACAGGGGGCGTTGGCGAGACCCAGTACTTC,15,TRBV18,TRBJ2-5,TRBD1,.
CASSSGQMNTEAFF,TGTGCCAGCAGTTCCGGTCAGATGAACACTGAAGCTTTCTTT,14,TRBV4-2,TRBJ1-1,.,.
CASSVGFTGELFF,TGTGCCAGCAGCGTAGGATTTACCGGGGAGCTGTTTTTT,13,TRBV9,TRBJ2-2,.,.
CASRPQAANYGYTF,TGTGCCAGTCGGCCCCAGGCAGCTAACTATGGCTACACCTTC,14,TRBV2,TRBJ1-2,.,.
CASSLGTKSGTEAFF,TGTGCCAGCAGCTTGGGGACTAAGTCGGGCACTGAAGCTTTCTTT,15,TRBV11-2,TRBJ1-1,.,once
CASSSYGTEAFF,TGTGCCAGCAGTAGTTATGGCACTGAAGCTTTCTTT,12,TRBV6-6,TRBJ1-1,.,.
CASSLTSGGVLNEQFF,TGTGCCAGCAGCTTAACAAGCGGGGGGGTTCTAAATGAGCAGTTCTTC,16,TRBV7-3,TRBJ2-1,TRBD2,few
CASSQAHRTQYF,TGTGCCAGCAGCCAAGCTCATAGGACCCAGTACTTC,12,TRBV3-1/TRBV3-2,TRBJ2-5,.,.
CASSAGRNEQFF,TGTGCCAGTAGTGCAGGGAGGAATGAGCAGTTCTTC,12,TRBV19,TRBJ2-1,.,.
CAIRAGGATDTQYF,TGTGCCATCCGCGCGGGAGGCGCCACAGATACGCAGTATTTT,14,TRBV10-3,TRBJ2-3,TRBD2,.
CASRPIDTNTGELFF,TGTGCCAGCAGACCGATAGACACTAACACCGGGGAGCTGTTTTTT,15,TRBV5-4,TRBJ2-2,.,few
CASSQTAIDSPLHF,TGTGCCAGCAGCCAGACAGCCATCGATTCACCCCTCCACTTT,14,TRBV3-1/TRBV3-2,TRBJ1-6,.,.
CSASGRGGTTDTQYF,TGCAGTGCTAGTGGGCGGGGTGGGACCACAGATACGCAGTATTTT,15,TRBV20-1,TRBJ2-3,.,.
CAIQVGTGELFF,TGTGCCATCCAAGTGGGGACCGGGGAGCTGTTTTTT,12,TRBV6-5,TRBJ2-2,.,.
CASSEDRVRETQYF,TGCGCCAGCAGCGAGGACAGGGTACGGGAGACCCAGTACTTC,14,TRBV5-1,TRBJ2-5,TRBD1,.
CASSGGMNTEAFF,TGTGCTAGTTCAGGGGGTATGAACACTGAAGCTTTCTTT,13,TRBV12-5,TRBJ1-1,TRBD1,.
CATSSDTGSALVNYGYTF,TGTGCCACCAGCAGTGATACAGGGTCAGCACTGGTTAACTATGGCTACACCTTC,18,TRBV15,TRBJ1-2,.,.
CASSISTPGINEKLFF,TGTGCCAGCTCAATTTCGACCCCGGGGATTAATGAAAAACTGTTTTTT,16,TRBV18,TRBJ1-4,.,.
CASSPEITVGTSGKYNEQFF,TGCGCCAGCAGCCCGGAAATAACGGTCGGGACTAGCGGAAAGTACAATGAGCAGTTCTTC,20,TRBV4-3,TRBJ2-1,TRBD2,.
CASSLVQGHDEQYF,TGCGCCAGCAGCTTGGTACAGGGGCATGACGAGCAGTACTTC,14,TRBV5-1,TRBJ2-7,TRBD1,.
CASSLGVLYGYTF,TGTGCCAGCAGTTTAGGGGTTCTCTATGGCTACACCTTC,13,TRBV12-3/TRBV12-4,TRBJ1-2,.,.
CASSLRLAGYNEQFF,TGCGCCAGCAGCTTGAGACTAGCGGGATACAATGAGCAGTTCTTC,15,TRBV5-1,TRBJ2-1,TRBD2,.
CAISESDVGTEAFF,TGTGCCATCAGTGAGTCCGACGTAGGAACTGAAGCTTTCTTT,14,TRBV10-3,TRBJ1-1,.,.
CASSLDLPSFGGLFF,TGTGCCAGCAGCTTAGATTTACCAAGCTTCGGGGGACTGTTTTTT,15,TRBV11-2,TRBJ1-4,.,.
CASSFRGNYGYTF,TGTGCCAGCAGTTTCCGGGGAAACTATGGCTACACCTTC,13,TRBV6-5,TRBJ1-2,.,.
CASSVGGNPNYGYTF,TGTGCCAGCAGCGTAGGTGGAAACCCCAACTATGGCTACACCTTC,15,TRBV9,TRBJ1-2,.,once
CASSLHDSNYGYTF,TGTGCCAGCAGTCTACACGACAGCAACTATGGCTACACCTTC,14,TRBV7-9,TRBJ1-2,.,.
CAWTRDSRTLDYGYTF,TGTGCCTGGACCCGGGACAGTAGGACGCTTGACTATGGCTACACCTTC,16,TRBV30,TRBJ1-2,TRBD1,.
CASSPTSSYGYTF,TGCGCCAGCAGTCCTACGAGTTCCTATGGCTACACCTTC,13,TRBV10-1,TRBJ1-2,.,.
CASSPDRGNQPQHF,TGTGCTAGCAGCCCGGACAGGGGTAATCAGCCCCAGCATTTT,14,TRBV7-7,TRBJ1-5,TRBD1,few